This is a list of T cell receptor beta chains from one sample in a study of metastatic and nonmetastatic thyroid tumors. TCRdb re-analyzed the PCR reads using MiXCR. The table includes 29,000 or so clones, under 4.5% detected once. The sample was blood. All receptors derive from a female donor with papillary thyroid cancer or a benign thyroid nodule (not recorded which). Some clones in this sample may be carry-over from other donors' samples. Each CDR3 is given without its conserved first and last residue.

V | CDR3
TRBV6-1 | ASSDPGQGYTDTQY
TRBV7-9 | ASSPQIGFNTEAF
TRBV6-1 | ASSIDRVAGYT
TRBV20-1 | SAEGGYDSYNEQF
TRBV24-1 | ATSVRTSGSLTQY
TRBV6-2/TRBV6-3 | ASRATGGYT
TRBV7-9 | ASSWATGGIGYT
TRBV6-1 | ASSGTSGSLGTQY
TRBV5-4 | ASSSDRVRTDTQY
TRBV11-3 | ASSRRTDTQY
TRBV12-3/TRBV12-4 | ASSLGWGGNTEAF
TRBV5-1 | ASSLLDSSYEQY
TRBV20-1 | SARGLGNEQF
TRBV2 | ASGPRTRQDYT
TRBV5-1 | ASSLGYGVSSGANVLT
TRBV2 | ASTGEVNSPLH
TRBV5-1 | ASSLGVGGPYEQY
TRBV10-1 | ASSDSRRVKPQH
TRBV6-2/TRBV6-3 | ASNEQGRGEQF
TRBV6-9 | ASSYSKGVNTEAF